These T cell receptor beta chains were read from a single sample in a study of cytotoxic CD8 clonotypes in ibrutinib-treated CLL. The table came from immunoSEQ multiplex PCR; TCRdb's copy has only in-frame clones and leaves some out. In the table there are 130,000 or so clones, 70% to 80% of which are singletons. The source was PBMCs, collected after 12 months of ibrutinib treatment. These receptors were obtained from a human donor with chronic lymphocytic leukemia. The CDR3 runs from the conserved cysteine through the conserved F or W. Expanded clones are given a class, and other clones once, few, many or no size at all.

J gene,V gene,clone size,CDR3 length,CDR3 protein
TRBJ2-3,TRBV10-3,NA,15,CAISDRGGKTDTQYF
TRBJ2-3,TRBV7-2,NA,13,CATSGRRTDTQYF
TRBJ2-7,TRBV27,NA,14,CASSRLVSLDEQYF
TRBJ2-3,TRBV27,NA,14,CASSVDRPTDTQYF
TRBJ2-3,TRBV2,NA,16,CASSEAGLAGTDTQYF
TRBJ1-2,TRBV19,NA,14,CASSIRQGADGYTF
TRBJ2-5,TRBV9,NA,14,CASSPGLVQETQYF
TRBJ1-1,TRBV10-3,NA,11,CAISEGTEAFF
TRBJ1-2,TRBV27,NA,14,CASSLSFRNYGYTF
TRBJ2-4,TRBV30,NA,13,CAWSRDRENIQYF
TRBJ1-1,TRBV5-1,NA,15,CASSLLGASRPEAFF
TRBJ2-3,TRBV18,NA,14,CASSSNRAGDTQYF
TRBJ2-7,TRBV4-2,NA,16,CASSQADVTGTYEQYF
TRBJ1-1,TRBV19,NA,14,CASIRTRVDTEAFF
TRBJ2-7,TRBV28,NA,12,CASSLLTNEQYF
TRBJ1-5,TRBV2,once,13,CASSDQDYQPQHF
TRBJ2-7,TRBV6-5,NA,14,CASRHGTFEYEQYF
TRBJ2-1,TRBV18,NA,14,CASSPRQGLNEQFF
TRBJ2-2,TRBV7-2,NA,16,CASSLTSGRAGGELFF
TRBJ1-1,TRBV7-9,NA,15,CASSQRGQGGTEAFF